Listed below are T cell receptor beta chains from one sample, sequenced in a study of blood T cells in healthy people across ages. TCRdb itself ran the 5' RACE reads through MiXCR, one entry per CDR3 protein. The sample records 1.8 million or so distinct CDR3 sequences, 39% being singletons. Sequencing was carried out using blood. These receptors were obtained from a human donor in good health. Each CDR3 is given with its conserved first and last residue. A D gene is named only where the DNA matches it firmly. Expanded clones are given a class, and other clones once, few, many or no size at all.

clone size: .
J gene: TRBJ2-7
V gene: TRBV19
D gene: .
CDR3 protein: CASTGHTRGEQYF
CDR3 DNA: TGTGCCAGTACCGGACACACCCGGGGCGAGCAGTACTTC

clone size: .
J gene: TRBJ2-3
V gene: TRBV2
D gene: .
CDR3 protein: CASSDEGTPTDTQYF
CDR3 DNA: TGTGCCAGCAGTGATGAAGGGACCCCCACAGATACGCAGTATTTT

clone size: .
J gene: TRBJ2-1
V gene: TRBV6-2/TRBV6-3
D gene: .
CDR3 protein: CASSPREAEQFF
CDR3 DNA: TGTGCCAGCAGTCCGAGAGAGGCCGAGCAGTTCTTC

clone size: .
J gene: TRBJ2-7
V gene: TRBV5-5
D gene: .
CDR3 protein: CASSLGSVMGGYF
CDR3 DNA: TGTGCCAGCAGCTTGGGATCCGTTATGGGGGGGTACTTC

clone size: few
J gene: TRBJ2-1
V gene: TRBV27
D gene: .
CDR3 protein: CASTLSPPNEQFF
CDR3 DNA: TGTGCCAGCACCCTCAGTCCTCCCAATGAGCAGTTCTTC

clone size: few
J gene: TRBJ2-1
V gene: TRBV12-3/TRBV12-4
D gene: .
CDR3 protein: CASSLGWGVSNEQFF
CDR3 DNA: TGTGCCAGCAGTTTGGGGTGGGGGGTTAGCAATGAGCAGTTCTTC

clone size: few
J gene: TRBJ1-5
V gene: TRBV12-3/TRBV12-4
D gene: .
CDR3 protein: CASDSHSNQPQHF
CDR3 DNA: TGTGCCAGTGACAGTCATAGCAATCAGCCCCAGCATTTT

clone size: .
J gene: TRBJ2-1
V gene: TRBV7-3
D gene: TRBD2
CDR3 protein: CASSKNGGGAGEQFF
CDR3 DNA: TGTGCCAGCAGCAAAAATGGCGGGGGGGCCGGTGAGCAGTTCTTC

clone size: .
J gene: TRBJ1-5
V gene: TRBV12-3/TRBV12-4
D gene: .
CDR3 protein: CASSLTELNQPQHF
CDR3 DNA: TGTGCCAGCAGCTTGACAGAACTAAATCAGCCCCAGCATTTT

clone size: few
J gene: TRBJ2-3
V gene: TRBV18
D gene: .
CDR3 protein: CASSPRVVKADTQYF
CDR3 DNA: TGTGCCAGCTCACCCCGCGTGGTAAAAGCAGATACGCAGTATTTT

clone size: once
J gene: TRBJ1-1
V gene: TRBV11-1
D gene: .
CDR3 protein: CAGSLELNTEAFF
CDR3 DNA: TGTGCCGGCAGCCTGGAGCTGAACACTGAAGCTTTCTTT

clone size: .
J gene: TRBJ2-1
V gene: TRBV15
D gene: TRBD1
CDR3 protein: CATSRSHRGSYNEQFF
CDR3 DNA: TGTGCCACCAGCCGATCCCACAGGGGTTCCTACAATGAGCAGTTCTTC

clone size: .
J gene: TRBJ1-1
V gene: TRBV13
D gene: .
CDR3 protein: CASSPPGPLNTEAFF
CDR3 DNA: TGTGCCAGCAGCCCACCCGGGCCACTGAACACTGAAGCTTTCTTT

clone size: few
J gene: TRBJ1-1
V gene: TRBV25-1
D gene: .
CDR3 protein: CASSELLGVSEAFF
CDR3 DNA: TGTGCCAGCAGTGAACTTTTGGGGGTGTCTGAAGCTTTCTTT

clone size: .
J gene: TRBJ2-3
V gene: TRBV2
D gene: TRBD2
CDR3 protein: CARETAGVTDTQYF
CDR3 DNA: TGTGCCAGGGAGACAGCGGGGGTCACAGATACGCAGTATTTT

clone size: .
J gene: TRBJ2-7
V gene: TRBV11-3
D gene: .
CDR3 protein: CASRRPDSPYEQYF
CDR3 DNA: TGTGCCAGCAGACGCCCGGACAGCCCCTACGAGCAGTACTTC

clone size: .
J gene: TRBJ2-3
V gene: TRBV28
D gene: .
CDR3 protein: CASILGTSTDTQYF
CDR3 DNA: TGTGCCAGCATCCTCGGGACTAGCACAGATACGCAGTATTTT

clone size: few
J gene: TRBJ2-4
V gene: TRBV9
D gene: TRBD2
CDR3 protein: CASSVGGGQNVVQYF
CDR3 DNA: TGTGCCAGCAGCGTAGGCGGGGGGCAAAATGTAGTTCAGTACTTC

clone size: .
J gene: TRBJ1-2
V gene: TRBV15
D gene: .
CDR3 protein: CATSRDNHGYTF
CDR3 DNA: TGTGCCACCAGCAGAGATAACCATGGCTACACCTTC

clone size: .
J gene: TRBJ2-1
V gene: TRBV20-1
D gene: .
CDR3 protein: CSAREPGGLNEQFF
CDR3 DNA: TGCAGTGCTAGAGAACCGGGGGGCCTCAATGAGCAGTTCTTC

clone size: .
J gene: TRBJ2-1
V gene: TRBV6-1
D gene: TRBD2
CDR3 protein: CASRLTSGGKDEQFF
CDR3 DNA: TGTGCCAGCAGGCTTACTAGCGGGGGAAAAGATGAGCAGTTCTTC

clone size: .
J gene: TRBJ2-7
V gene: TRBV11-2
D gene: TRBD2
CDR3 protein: CASSSSGGAFEQYF
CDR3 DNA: TGTGCCAGCAGCTCGAGCGGGGGGGCCTTCGAGCAGTACTTC

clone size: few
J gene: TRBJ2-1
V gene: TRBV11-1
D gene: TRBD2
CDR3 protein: CASSLWGLADYNEQFF
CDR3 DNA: TGTGCCAGCAGCTTGTGGGGACTAGCTGACTACAATGAGCAGTTCTTC

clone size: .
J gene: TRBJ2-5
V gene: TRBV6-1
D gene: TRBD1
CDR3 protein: CASGTVPFETQYF
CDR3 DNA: TGTGCCAGCGGGACAGTCCCTTTCGAGACCCAGTACTTC

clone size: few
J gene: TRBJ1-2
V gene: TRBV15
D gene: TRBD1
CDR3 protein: CASSRGPDGYTF
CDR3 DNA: TGTGCCAGCTCCAGGGGGCCTGACGGCTACACCTTC

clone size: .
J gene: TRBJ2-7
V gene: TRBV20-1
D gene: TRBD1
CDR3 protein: CSARELRTGTGVYEQYF
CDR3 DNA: TGCAGTGCTAGAGAGCTCAGGACGGGGACAGGGGTCTACGAGCAGTACTTC

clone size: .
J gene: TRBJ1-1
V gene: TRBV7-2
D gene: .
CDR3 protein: CASGWRRTNTEAFF
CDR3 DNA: TGTGCCAGTGGGTGGAGGAGGACGAACACTGAAGCTTTCTTT

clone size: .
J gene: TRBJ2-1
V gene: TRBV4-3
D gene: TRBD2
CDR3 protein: CASSQVRGGLVSYNEQFF
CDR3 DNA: TGCGCCAGCAGCCAGGTGCGGGGGGGCCTTGTATCCTACAATGAGCAGTTCTTC

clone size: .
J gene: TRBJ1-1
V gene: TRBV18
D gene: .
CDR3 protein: CASSPETGSARKAFF
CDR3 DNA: TGTGCCAGCTCACCAGAGACGGGATCTGCAAGGAAAGCTTTCTTT

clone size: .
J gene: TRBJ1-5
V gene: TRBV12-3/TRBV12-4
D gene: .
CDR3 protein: CASSDNGYQPQHF
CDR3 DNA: TGTGCCAGCAGTGATAACGGATATCAGCCCCAGCATTTT

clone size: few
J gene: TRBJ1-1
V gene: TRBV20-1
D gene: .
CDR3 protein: CSAARWGRTEAFF
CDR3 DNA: TGCAGTGCTGCACGATGGGGGCGAACTGAAGCTTTCTTT

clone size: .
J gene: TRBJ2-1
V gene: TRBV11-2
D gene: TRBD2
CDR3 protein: CASSSGTRNRNEQFF
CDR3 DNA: TGTGCCAGCAGCTCGGGGACTAGGAATAGGAATGAGCAGTTCTTC

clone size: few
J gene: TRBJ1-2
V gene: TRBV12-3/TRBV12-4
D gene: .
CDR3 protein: CASSLYRDGGYTF
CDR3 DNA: TGTGCCAGCAGTTTATACAGGGACGGCGGCTACACCTTC

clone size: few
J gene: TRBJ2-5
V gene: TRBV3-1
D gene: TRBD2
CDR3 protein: CASSQDPLGLAGKETQYF
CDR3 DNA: TGTGCCAGCAGCCAAGACCCCCTGGGACTAGCGGGGAAAGAGACCCAGTACTTC

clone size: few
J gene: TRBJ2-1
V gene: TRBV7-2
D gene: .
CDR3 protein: CASRPGGDPIPQQFF
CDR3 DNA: TGTGCCAGCAGACCTGGTGGGGACCCTATACCTCAACAGTTCTTC

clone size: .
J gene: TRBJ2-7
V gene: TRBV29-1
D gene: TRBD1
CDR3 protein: CSVKMGQGGYEQYF
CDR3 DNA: TGCAGCGTCAAAATGGGACAGGGGGGCTACGAGCAGTACTTC

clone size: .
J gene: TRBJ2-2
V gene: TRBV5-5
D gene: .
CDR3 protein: CASSFGQGIGELFF
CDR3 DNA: TGTGCCAGCAGCTTCGGGCAGGGTATCGGGGAGCTGTTTTTT

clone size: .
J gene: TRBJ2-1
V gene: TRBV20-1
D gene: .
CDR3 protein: CSAHTIRGNNEQFF
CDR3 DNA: TGCAGTGCTCACACTATTAGGGGAAACAATGAGCAGTTCTTC

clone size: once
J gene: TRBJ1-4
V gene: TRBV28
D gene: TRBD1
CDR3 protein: CASSRTRTGIANEKLFF
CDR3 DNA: TGTGCCAGCAGTCGCACCCGGACAGGGATCGCTAATGAAAAACTGTTTTTT

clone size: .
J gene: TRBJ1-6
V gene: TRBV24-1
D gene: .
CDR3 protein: CATSDGRLYNSPLHF
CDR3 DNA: TGTGCCACCAGTGATGGGAGGCTCTATAATTCACCCCTCCACTTT

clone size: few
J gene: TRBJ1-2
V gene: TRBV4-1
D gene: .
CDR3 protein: CASSKPRGGDLYGYTF
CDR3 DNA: TGCGCCAGCAGCAAACCAAGGGGAGGGGACCTCTATGGCTACACCTTC

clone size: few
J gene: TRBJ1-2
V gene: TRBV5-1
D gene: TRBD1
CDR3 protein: CASSPGQGELGYTF
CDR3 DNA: TGCGCCAGCAGCCCGGGACAGGGGGAACTTGGCTACACCTTC

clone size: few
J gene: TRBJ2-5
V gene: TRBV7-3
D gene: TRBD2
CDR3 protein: CASSLAGGWETQYF
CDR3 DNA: TGTGCCAGCAGCTTGGCGGGGGGATGGGAGACCCAGTACTTC

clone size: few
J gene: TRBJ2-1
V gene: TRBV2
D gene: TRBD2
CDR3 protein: CASTQTETSPFF
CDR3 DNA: TGTGCCAGCACCCAAACCGAGACTAGCCCGTTCTTC

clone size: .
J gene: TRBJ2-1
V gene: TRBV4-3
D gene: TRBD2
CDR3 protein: CASSQQATSGGGNEQFF
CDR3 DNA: TGCGCCAGCAGCCAACAAGCTACTAGCGGGGGAGGCAATGAGCAGTTCTTC